This T cell receptor beta chain originates from a study of shared clonotypes between healthy human individuals. Study-level background: The composition of the donors was a couple of women and a few men aged 18 to 49.

Genomic DNA belonging to each subset was distributed in equal measure over several immunoSEQ plates. Generated by immunoSEQ multiplex PCR, the TCRdb table keeps only in-frame clones and is missing some. The sample has around 450,000 clones, more than 75% seen once. Unmatched junction bases numbered 4, after V lost 5 bases and J lost 6 bases. Per the germline V gene, CDR1 is MDHEN and CDR2 is SYDVKM. The length of the CDR3 is 14 residues. Findings and caveats of the study: Depth of sequencing was expected to influence donor clonotype sharing.

On this clone itself: Its target is not known.

Extraction of genomic DNA in unsorted samples used about 90 million PBMCs. The gene calls are TRBV28 and TRBJ2-3, with TRBD2 identical over 11 bases. Material: PBMCs. The origin of this receptor is a woman aged 40-49 years in good health. Some clones in this sample may be carry-over from other donors' samples. The CDR3 sequence: CASSTPSGRDTQYF. The CDR3 nucleotides are TGTGCCAGCAGTACCCCTAGCGGGAGGGATACGCAGTATTTT.